Below are 12 T cell receptor beta chains sequenced from a single sample in a study of blood T cells in healthy people across ages. It was with a sample-barcoded 5' primer and a J-beta primer mix that a second PCR of roughly 7 to 12 cycles was run. TCRdb passed the 5' RACE reads through MiXCR, listing each CDR3 protein once. The table has approximately 800,000 distinct CDR3 sequences, roughly 46% seen once. The sample comprised blood. The receptors shown here come from an elderly man in good health.

The chain links TRBV4-3 to TRBJ2-3, with 10 bases matching TRBD2. J was trimmed by 2 bases and V by 0 bases; bases with no gene match: 20. This CDR3 has 22 residues. Germline-derived CDR1 and CDR2 are LGHNA and YSLEER. CDR3 residues: CASSQDSPPSGGSIISTDTQYF. CDR3 nucleotide sequence: TGCGCCAGCAGCCAAGATTCCCCCCCTAGCGGGGGATCAATAATTTCCACAGATACGCAGTATTTT.

The chain carries TRBV6-5 and TRBJ2-3; D is perhaps TRBD2 (6 bases). This CDR3 contains 16 residues. Per the germline V gene, CDR1 is MNHEY and CDR2 is SVGAGI. Trimming stripped 4 bases from V and 0 bases from J, with 14 bases between. The CDR3 sequence is CASSSRRAGSTDTQYF. In DNA form, the CDR3 reads TGTGCCAGCAGTTCCCGCCGGGCGGGGAGCACAGATACGCAGTATTTT.

With respect to this clonotype: A read error is likely, as this CDR3 ends without the conserved phenylalanine or tryptophan. The chain has TRBV18 and TRBJ2-5; either TRBD1 or TRBD2 may fit D (5 bases each). Matching the DNA end better, TRBJ2-7 makes the J call doubtful. Germline lookup yields CDR1 KGHSH and CDR2 LQKENI. There are 13 residues in the CDR3. The DNA of the CDR3 is TGTGCCAGCTCACTCAGGGACCGAGGCGAGCAGTACTGC. This encodes CASSLRDRGEQYC.

Notes on this clonotype: A read error is possible here, since a much larger clone lies one base away. The CDR3 coding sequence is TGCAGTGCTAGAGCTGTGTTTTCTCGCTCCGAGCAGTACTTC. It codes for CSARAVFSRSEQYF. This chain uses TRBV20-1 with TRBJ2-7; unclear D gene. The ends were cut back, 1 base at V and 6 bases at J, with 16 bases in the middle. Germline V CDR1 and CDR2: DFQATT, SNEGSKA (reference sequence). The CDR3 contains 14 residues.

The chain combines TRBV25-1 with TRBJ2-5; weak D call: TRBD2 (6 bases). Trimming stripped 5 bases from V and 2 bases from J, with 9 bases between. Germline V gives CDR1 MGHDK, CDR2 SYGVNS. The CDR3 runs to 13 residues. CDR3: CASSIGGQETQYF. CDR3 bases: TGTGCCAGCAGTATCGGGGGTCAAGAGACCCAGTACTTC.

The chain is built from TRBV5-1 and TRBJ2-1; 8 bases map to TRBD1. Trimming at V came to 4 bases and at J to 8 bases, leaving 5 bases not matched to a gene. From germline, CDR1 is SGHRS and CDR2 YFSETQ. The CDR3 is 13 residues long. CDR3 region: CASSGQGVDEQFF. The CDR3 nucleotides are TGCGCCAGCAGCGGACAGGGTGTCGATGAGCAGTTCTTC. Full variable domain (missing parts from reference TRBV5-1 and TRBJ2-1): KAGVTQTPRYLIKTRGQQVTLSCSPISGHRSVSWYQQTPGQGLQFLFEYFSETQRNKGNFPGRFSGRQFSNSRSEMNVSTLELGDSALYLCASSGQGVDEQFFGPGTRLTVL.

The chain's CDR3 is CASGPGQTNEKLFF. The CDR3 region has the DNA TGTGCCTCAGGGCCCGGACAAACTAATGAAAAACTGTTTTTT. The chain has TRBV10-3 and TRBJ1-4; weak D call: TRBD1 (5 bases). The V end lost 11 bases, the J end lost 1 base, and 14 bases lay between the germline ends. The germline V gene encodes CDR1 ENHRY and CDR2 SYGVKD. CDR3 length: 14 amino acids.

This chain connects TRBV6-2 or TRBV6-3 to TRBJ2-1; perhaps TRBD2 as D (7 bases). The J call may be faulty, since TRBJ2-7 better matches the DNA end. The CDR3 is made up of 16 amino acids. CDR1 is MNHEY and CDR2 is SVGEGT in the germline V gene. The CDR3: CASRDPGGNSYNEQYF. Here the CDR3 DNA reads TGTGCCAGCAGGGACCCGGGGGGCAACTCCTACAATGAGCAGTACTTC.

In this sample, this clonotype turned up once. One junction end disagrees with the germline gene, perhaps due to a read error. The V and J genes are TRBV10-3 and TRBJ2-4; D is ambiguous. Germline lookup yields CDR1 ENHRY and CDR2 SYGVKD. The length of the CDR3 is 14 residues. CDR3 nucleotides: TGTGCCATCTGTGAGTTCGCGACCAAAAACATTCAGTACTTC. Its translation: CAICEFATKNIQYF.

The DNA for the CDR3 is TGTGCCAGCAGCATCGACAGGAGGAACACTGAAGCTTTCTTT. Translated, it gives CASSIDRRNTEAFF. V and J are TRBV7-9 and TRBJ1-1; a weak D match, TRBD1 (6 bases). Trimming pared 5 bases from V and 1 base from J, leaving 11 bases between. The CDR3 totals 14 residues. In germline, CDR1 is SEHNR, CDR2 FQNEAQ (reference sequence).

The chain links TRBV7-6 to TRBJ2-1; 10 bases are shared with TRBD2. In germline, CDR1 is SGHVS, CDR2 FNYEAQ. The junction had 16 bases not matched to a gene; V was cut back by 5 bases and J by 9 bases. CDR3 length: 17 amino acids. CDR3 loop: CASSPGGPAGGPFEQFF. In DNA, the CDR3 is TGTGCCAGCAGCCCCGGTGGTCCAGCGGGAGGGCCCTTTGAGCAGTTCTTC. The whole variable domain, filled in from reference TRBV7-6 and TRBJ2-1, reads GAGVSQSPRYKVTKRGQDVALRCDPISGHVSLYWYRQALGQGPEFLTYFNYEAQQDKSGLPNDRFSAERPEGSISTLTIQRTEQRDSAMYRCASSPGGPAGGPFEQFFGPGTRLTVL.

CDR3 DNA: TGTGCCAGCACCTCCCCGACGCTTAGAGAGCAGTACTTC. The encoded protein is CASTSPTLREQYF. The rearrangement uses TRBV28 and TRBJ2-7; D uncertain. V was shortened by 7 bases and J by 7 bases, with 17 bases between the two germline ends. CDR3 length: 13 amino acids. Germline V lookup: CDR1 MDHEN, CDR2 SYDVKM.